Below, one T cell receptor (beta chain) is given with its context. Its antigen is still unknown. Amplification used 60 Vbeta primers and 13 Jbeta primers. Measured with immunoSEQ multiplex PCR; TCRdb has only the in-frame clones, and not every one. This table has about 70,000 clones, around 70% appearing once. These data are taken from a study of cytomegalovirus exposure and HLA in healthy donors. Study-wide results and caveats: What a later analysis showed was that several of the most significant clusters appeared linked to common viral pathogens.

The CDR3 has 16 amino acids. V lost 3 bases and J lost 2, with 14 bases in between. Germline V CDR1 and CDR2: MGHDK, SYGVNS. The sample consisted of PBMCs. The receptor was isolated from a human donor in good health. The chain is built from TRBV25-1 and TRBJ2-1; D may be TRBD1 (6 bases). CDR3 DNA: TGTGCCAGCAGTGACCCTACAGGGTCTCCCTACAATGAGCAGTTCTTC. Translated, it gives CASSDPTGSPYNEQFF.